These 5 T cell receptor beta chains share one sample of origin, sequenced in a study of T cells in localized non-small cell lung cancer. Sequencing used immunoSEQ multiplex PCR; TCRdb keeps in-frame clones, though not all of them. This repertoire shows some 20,000 clones, about 89% found once; its top ten account for 9% to 15%. The material was PBMCs, obtained before any cancer treatment. The receptor set was obtained from a man aged 40 to 69 with stage II squamous cell lung carcinoma.

In its sample, this clone was seen once. The chain employs TRBV11-2 and TRBJ2-3; D perhaps matches TRBD2 (6 bases). The CDR3 spans 15 residues. From germline, CDR1 is SGHAT and CDR2 FQNNGV. V was cut by 4 bases and J by 4 bases, with 15 bases left in between. The CDR3 DNA follows: TGTGCCAGCAGCTCAGAGGGCCGGAGGGCAGATACGCAGTATTTT. Protein: CASSSEGRRADTQYF.

The chain recombines TRBV4-1 with TRBJ2-3; D remains unclear. Germline V gives CDR1 MGHRA, CDR2 YSYEKL. CDR3 length equals 16 residues. V was trimmed by 1 base and J by 8 bases, leaving 19 bases between them. The CDR3 sequence is CASSQAVGTTMGTQYF. Written as DNA, the CDR3 is TGCGCCAGCAGCCAAGCTGTCGGCACCACTATGGGTACGCAGTATTTT.

CDR3 bases: TGCGCCAGCAGCAAACGGGACACGGCGGGAGAGACCCAGTACTTC. It encodes CASSKRDTAGETQYF. The rearrangement joins TRBV4-1 to TRBJ2-5; a weak D match, TRBD1 (6 bases). Trimming left V 5 bases short and J 4 bases short, with 17 bases between. The CDR3 is 15 amino acids. Germline V CDR1 and CDR2: MGHRA, YSYEKL.

The chain joins TRBV4-1 to TRBJ2-3; 7 bases fit TRBD2. Germline CDR1 MGHRA, CDR2 YSYEKL. This CDR3 has 17 amino acids. J gave up 5 bases and V 1 base, and 12 bases lay outside the gene matches. The CDR3 spells CASSQGSGGRARDTQYF. CDR3 DNA: TGCGCCAGCAGCCAAGGGAGCGGAGGGAGGGCAAGAGATACGCAGTATTTT.

The chain recombines TRBV7-2 with TRBJ2-7; the D gene could be TRBD1 or TRBD2 (6 bases each). The CDR3 contains 14 residues. The germline CDR1 and CDR2 sequences are SGHTA and FQGNSA. Trimming removed 8 bases at V and 2 bases at J, with 16 bases between. The DNA for the CDR3 is TGTGCCAGCTCCATAGGGGGGACCACCTACGAGCAGTACTTC. This encodes CASSIGGTTYEQYF.